The next 9 T cell receptor beta chains were all read from a single sample in a study of cytomegalovirus exposure and HLA in healthy donors. The PCR employed 60 Vbeta primers together with 13 Jbeta primers. Clones were read by immunoSEQ multiplex PCR, and TCRdb kept only the in-frame ones, dropping some. The repertoire holds under 90,000 clones, with less than 85% as singletons. Sequenced: PBMCs. Receptor source: a woman aged 45-65 years in good health and CMV-seropositive.

This chain's CDR3 is CASRRAGLANYGYTF. The DNA for the CDR3 is TGTGCCAGCAGGAGGGCGGGGCTCGCTAACTATGGCTACACCTTC. The genes are TRBV28 and TRBJ1-2, with D perhaps TRBD1 (5 bases). Germline assignment: CDR1 MDHEN and CDR2 SYDVKM. This CDR3 is 15 amino acids long. V was clipped by 6 bases and J by 0 bases, with 14 bases between them.

The chain is built from TRBV25-1 and TRBJ2-1; 8 bases line up with TRBD1. The CDR3 has 15 residues. Germline V gene lookup returns CDR1 MGHDK and CDR2 SYGVNS. With 6 bases clipped from V and 10 bases from J, the junction kept 14 bases outside the gene matches. CDR3 in amino acids: CASSELQGGEPEQFF. CDR3 bases: TGTGCCAGCAGCGAACTACAGGGGGGTGAACCAGAGCAGTTCTTC.

The chain links TRBV11-2 to TRBJ2-2, with D perhaps matching TRBD2 (5 bases). The germline V gene has CDR1 SGHAT and CDR2 FQNNGV. The ends were cut back, 1 base at V and 4 bases at J, with 13 bases in the middle. The CDR3 length is 16 residues. The CDR3 loop reads CASSLGPTAGTGELFF. CDR3 coding DNA: TGTGCCAGCAGCTTAGGCCCTACTGCGGGCACCGGGGAGCTGTTTTTT.

The chain has TRBV19 and TRBJ2-5; 9 nucleotides align to TRBD2. The CDR3 totals 14 residues. From germline, CDR1 is LNHDA and CDR2 SQIVND (reference sequence). Unmatched junction bases numbered 4, after V lost 7 bases and J lost 1 base. The CDR3 DNA reads as TGTGCCAGTACCACGACTAGCGGCCAAGAGACCCAGTACTTC. It is translated as CASTTTSGQETQYF. The full variable domain, its missing parts supplied by reference TRBV19 and TRBJ2-5, is DGGITQSPKYLFRKEGQNVTLSCEQNLNHDAMYWYRQDPGQGLRLIYYSQIVNDFQKGDIAEGYSVSREKKESFPLTVTSAQKNPTAFYLCASTTTSGQETQYFGPGTRLLVL.

V gene TRBV19 combines with J gene TRBJ2-7, with D tentatively TRBD1 (6 bases). Germline V gives CDR1 LNHDA, CDR2 SQIVND (reference sequence). V shed 1 base and J shed 3 bases, with 10 bases lying between them. This CDR3 comprises 14 residues. As DNA, the CDR3 is TGTGCCAGTAGTATAGCGACAGGATACTACGAGCAGTACTTC. Translated, it gives CASSIATGYYEQYF.

This clone was detected only once. This sequence joins TRBV10-3 and TRBJ1-1, with 7 bases aligning to TRBD1. This CDR3 comprises 14 residues. J lost 0 bases, V lost 6 bases, and 4 bases had no gene match. The germline CDR1 and CDR2 sequences are ENHRY and SYGVKD. The CDR3 is CAISIQGLNTEAFF. DNA for the CDR3: TGTGCCATCAGCATACAGGGGCTGAACACTGAAGCTTTCTTT.

In nucleotides, the CDR3 is TGTGCCAGCAGTGATCGGAGGGGCGCGTATGGCTACACCTTC. This codes for CASSDRRGAYGYTF. V gene TRBV6-1 combines with J gene TRBJ1-2; TRBD1 might be the D (5 bases). The germline V and J ends were trimmed by 3 bases and 5 bases, with 13 bases remaining between them. Germline V gene data show CDR1 as MNHNS and CDR2 as SASEGT. The CDR3 covers 14 residues.

V is TRBV6-1 and J is TRBJ1-4; maybe TRBD1 (5 bases). Trimming took 7 bases from V and 12 from J, leaving 12 bases between them. Germline loops: CDR1 MNHNS, CDR2 SASEGT. The CDR3 spans 11 residues. The CDR3 here is CASTPGRELFF. CDR3 in DNA: TGTGCCAGCACCCCTGGCAGGGAACTGTTTTTT.

A remark on this clone: Sequence at one end of the junction differs from germline and may be a read error. This sample also contains other DNA sequences that code for the same CDR3. The V gene is TRBV6-6, the J gene TRBJ2-5; 8 nucleotides align to TRBD1. Germline CDR1 is MNHNY and CDR2 is SVGAGI (reference sequence). This CDR3 is 14 amino acids long. The CDR3 protein is CASSYLTGEETQYF. DNA for the CDR3: TGCGCCAGCAGTTACCTGACAGGGGAAGAGACCCAGTACTTC.